This T cell receptor (beta chain) was identified during a study of blood T cell repertoires in COVID-19. Background on the study: From the United States, Italy and Spain came samples of acute and convalescent COVID-19. PBMCs, B-cell-depleted T cells, or T cells were the source of the cDNA or gDNA that made up the material.

Looked up from germline, CDR1 is SGHRS and CDR2 is YFSETQ. Between the trimmed V and J ends, which lost 4 bases and 0 bases, there was a span of 4 bases. The CDR3 loop spans 13 amino acids. Per the original methods: Amplification of reference gene primers provided the estimated nucleated cell counts. Repertoires were generated with immunoSEQ multiplex PCR, while TCRdb's copy carries only in-frame clones and drops some. The V and J calls and the clone size are those of that table, but D and trimming were determined from the DNA. Here the sample spans about 160,000 clones, approximately 83% being singletons.

The TCR sequence derives from a man between 65 and 85 years old who had recovered from COVID-19. Sequencing was done on a sample of peripheral blood. The chain carries TRBV5-1 and TRBJ2-2; D unresolved. CDR3: CASSPSNTGELFF. The CDR3 bases are TGCGCCAGCAGCCCGTCGAACACCGGGGAGCTGTTTTTT. Full variable domain (rest looked up from reference TRBV5-1 and TRBJ2-2): KAGVTQTPRYLIKTRGQQVTLSCSPISGHRSVSWYQQTPGQGLQFLFEYFSETQRNKGNFPGRFSGRQFSNSRSEMNVSTLELGDSALYLCASSPSNTGELFFGEGSRLTVL.